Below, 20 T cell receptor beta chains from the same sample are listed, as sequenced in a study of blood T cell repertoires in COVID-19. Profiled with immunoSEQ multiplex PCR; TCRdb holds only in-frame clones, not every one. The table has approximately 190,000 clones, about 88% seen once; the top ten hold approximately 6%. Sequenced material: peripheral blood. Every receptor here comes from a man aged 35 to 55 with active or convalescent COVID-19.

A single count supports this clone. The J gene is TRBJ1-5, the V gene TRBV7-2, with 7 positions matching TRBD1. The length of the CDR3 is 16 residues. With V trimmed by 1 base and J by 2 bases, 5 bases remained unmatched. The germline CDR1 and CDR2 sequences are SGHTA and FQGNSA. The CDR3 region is CASSLVPTGGNQPQHF. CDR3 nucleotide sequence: TGTGCCAGCAGCTTAGTTCCCACAGGGGGCAATCAGCCCCAGCATTTT.

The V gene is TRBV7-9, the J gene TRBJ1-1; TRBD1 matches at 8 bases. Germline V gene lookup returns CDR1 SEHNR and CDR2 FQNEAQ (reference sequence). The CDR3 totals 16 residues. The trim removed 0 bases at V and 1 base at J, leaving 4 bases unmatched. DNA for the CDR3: TGTGCCAGCAGCTTAGCAATCGGACAGGGGAACACTGAAGCTTTCTTT. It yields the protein CASSLAIGQGNTEAFF.

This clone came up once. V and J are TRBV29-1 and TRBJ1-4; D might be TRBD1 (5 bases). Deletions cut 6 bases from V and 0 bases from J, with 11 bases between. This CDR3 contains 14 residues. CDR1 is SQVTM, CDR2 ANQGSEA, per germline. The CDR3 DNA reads TGCAGCGTCCTCGACAGATCAACTAATGAAAAACTGTTTTTT. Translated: CSVLDRSTNEKLFF.

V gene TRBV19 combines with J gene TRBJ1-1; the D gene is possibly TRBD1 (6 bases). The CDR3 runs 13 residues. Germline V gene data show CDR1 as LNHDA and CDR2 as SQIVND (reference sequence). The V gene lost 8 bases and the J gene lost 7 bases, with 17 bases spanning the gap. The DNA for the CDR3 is TGTGCCAGTCGGCCTGGGGGCGGAGGTGAAGCTTTCTTT. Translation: CASRPGGGGEAFF.

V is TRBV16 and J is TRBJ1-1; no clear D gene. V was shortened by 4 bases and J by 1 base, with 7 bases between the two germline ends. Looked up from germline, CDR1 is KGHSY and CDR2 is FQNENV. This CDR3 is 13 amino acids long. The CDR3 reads CASSPNRNTEAFF. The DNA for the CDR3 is TGTGCCAGCAGCCCGAACAGGAACACTGAAGCTTTCTTT.

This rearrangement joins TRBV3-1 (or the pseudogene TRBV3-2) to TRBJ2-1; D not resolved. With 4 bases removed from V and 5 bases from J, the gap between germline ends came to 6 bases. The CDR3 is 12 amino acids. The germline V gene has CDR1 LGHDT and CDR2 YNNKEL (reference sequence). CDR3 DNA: TGTGCCAGCAGCCCATCCCACAATGAGCAGTTCTTC. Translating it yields CASSPSHNEQFF.

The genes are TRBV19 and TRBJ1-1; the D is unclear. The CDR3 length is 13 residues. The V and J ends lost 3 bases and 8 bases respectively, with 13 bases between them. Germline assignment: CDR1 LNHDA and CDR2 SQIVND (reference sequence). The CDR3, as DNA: TGTGCCAGTAGTATCGCTCTCCGAGGGGAAGCTTTCTTT. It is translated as CASSIALRGEAFF.

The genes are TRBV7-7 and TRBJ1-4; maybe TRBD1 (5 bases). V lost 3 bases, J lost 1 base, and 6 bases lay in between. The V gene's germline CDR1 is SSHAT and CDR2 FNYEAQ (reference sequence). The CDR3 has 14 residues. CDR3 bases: TGTGCCAGCAGCTTGACAGAAACTAATGAAAAACTGTTTTTT. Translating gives CASSLTETNEKLFF. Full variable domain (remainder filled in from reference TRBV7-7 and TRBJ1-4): GAGVSQSPRYKVTKRGQDVTLRCDPISSHATLYWYQQALGQGPEFLTYFNYEAQPDKSGLPSDRFSAERPEGSISTLTIQRTEQRDSAMYRCASSLTETNEKLFFGSGTQLSVL.

The CDR3 bases are TGCAGCGTTGGACAGCTTGAAGCTTTCTTT. It encodes CSVGQLEAFF. The chain couples TRBV29-1 to TRBJ1-1, with D perhaps matching TRBD1 (5 bases). V lost 4 bases, J lost 7 bases, and 7 bases lay in between. This CDR3 region has 10 residues. Germline values: CDR1 SQVTM, CDR2 ANQGSEA.

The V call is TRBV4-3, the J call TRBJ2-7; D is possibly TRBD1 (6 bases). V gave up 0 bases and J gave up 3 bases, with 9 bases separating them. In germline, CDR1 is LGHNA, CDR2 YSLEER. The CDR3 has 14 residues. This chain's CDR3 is CASSQDTGSYEQYF. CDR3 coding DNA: TGCGCCAGCAGCCAAGATACAGGGAGCTACGAGCAGTACTTC.

The CDR3 is CATSRGSGPSSEAFF. In nucleotides, the CDR3 is TGTGCCACCAGCAGGGGTTCAGGGCCTTCAAGTGAAGCTTTCTTT. The chain carries TRBV15 and TRBJ1-1; possibly TRBD1 for D (5 bases). Germline V CDR1 and CDR2: LNHNV, YYDKDF (reference sequence). Trimming left V 3 bases short and J 7 bases short, with 18 bases between. The CDR3 contains 15 residues.

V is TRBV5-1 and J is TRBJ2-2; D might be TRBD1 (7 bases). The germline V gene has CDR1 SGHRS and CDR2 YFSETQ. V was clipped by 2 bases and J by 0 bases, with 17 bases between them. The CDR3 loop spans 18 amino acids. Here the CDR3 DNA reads TGCGCCAGCAGCTTTTTCGGTACAGGGGAGGCGAACACCGGGGAGCTGTTTTTT. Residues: CASSFFGTGEANTGELFF.

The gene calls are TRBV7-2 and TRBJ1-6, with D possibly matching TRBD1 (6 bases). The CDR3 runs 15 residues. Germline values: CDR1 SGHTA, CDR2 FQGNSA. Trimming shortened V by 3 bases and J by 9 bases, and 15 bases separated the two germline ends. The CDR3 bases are TGTGCCAGCAGCTTGGGCAGGGGCGGTAGTTCACCCCTCCACTTT. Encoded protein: CASSLGRGGSSPLHF.

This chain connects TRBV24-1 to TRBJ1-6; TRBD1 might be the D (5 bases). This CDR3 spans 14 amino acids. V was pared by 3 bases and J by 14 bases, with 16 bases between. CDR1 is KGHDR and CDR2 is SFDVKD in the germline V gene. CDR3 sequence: CATSDAKDIAALHF. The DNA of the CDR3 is TGTGCCACCAGTGATGCGAAGGACATCGCAGCCCTCCACTTT.

CDR3 nucleotide sequence: TGTGCCAGTAGTGAAGATACCAGGAACACTGAAGCTTTCTTT. As protein: CASSEDTRNTEAFF. V and J are TRBV19 and TRBJ1-1; no firm D call. The CDR3 has 14 amino acids. Germline loops: CDR1 LNHDA, CDR2 SQIVND (reference sequence). The germline V and J ends were trimmed by 5 bases and 1 base, with 11 bases remaining between them.

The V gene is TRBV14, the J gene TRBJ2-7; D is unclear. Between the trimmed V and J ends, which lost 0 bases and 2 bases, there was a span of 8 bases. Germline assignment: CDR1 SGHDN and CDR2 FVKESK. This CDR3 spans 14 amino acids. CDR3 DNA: TGTGCCAGCAGCCAAGACAGGTTTACCTACGAGCAGTACTTC. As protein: CASSQDRFTYEQYF.

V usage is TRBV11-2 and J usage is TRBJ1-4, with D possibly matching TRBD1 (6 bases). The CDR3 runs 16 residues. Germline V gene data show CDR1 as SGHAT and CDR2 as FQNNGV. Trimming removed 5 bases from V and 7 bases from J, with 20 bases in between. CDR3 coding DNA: TGTGCCAGCAGCCCCCACGGCCTGAGGGGGACTGAAAAACTGTTTTTT. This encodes CASSPHGLRGTEKLFF.

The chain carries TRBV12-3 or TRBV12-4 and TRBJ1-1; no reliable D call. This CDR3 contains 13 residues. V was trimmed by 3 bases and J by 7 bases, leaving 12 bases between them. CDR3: CASSFRDVGEAFF. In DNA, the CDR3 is TGTGCCAGCAGTTTCCGGGATGTGGGTGAAGCTTTCTTT.

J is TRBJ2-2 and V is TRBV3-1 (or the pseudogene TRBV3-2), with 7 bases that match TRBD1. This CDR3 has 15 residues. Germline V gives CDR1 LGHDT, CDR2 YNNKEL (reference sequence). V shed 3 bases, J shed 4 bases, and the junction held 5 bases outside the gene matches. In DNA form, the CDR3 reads TGTGCCAGCAGCCAGACAGGGCCGACCACCGGGGAGCTGTTTTTT. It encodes CASSQTGPTTGELFF.

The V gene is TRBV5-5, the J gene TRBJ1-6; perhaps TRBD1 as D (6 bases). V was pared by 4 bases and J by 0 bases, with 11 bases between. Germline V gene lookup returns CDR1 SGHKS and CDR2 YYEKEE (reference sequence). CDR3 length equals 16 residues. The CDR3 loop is CASSRQESSYNSPLHF. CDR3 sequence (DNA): TGTGCCAGCAGCCGACAGGAGAGCTCCTATAATTCACCCCTCCACTTT.